The next 14 T cell receptor beta chains were all read from a single sample in a study of identifying expanded T cells in peripheral blood. Here immunoSEQ multiplex PCR was the method, and the copy in TCRdb shows in-frame clones only, minus some. The data show around 120,000 clones, with about 89% seen just once and around 15% held by the top ten. Sequenced input: blood. Receptor source: a person between 18 and 75 years old in good health.

The chain carries TRBV5-1 and TRBJ2-1; no clear D gene. There are 13 residues in the CDR3. Trimming stripped 5 bases from V and 5 bases from J, with 11 bases between. Germline lookup yields CDR1 SGHRS and CDR2 YFSETQ. In nucleotides, the CDR3 is TGCGCCAGCAGATCCAGCATCAACAATGAGCAGTTCTTC. It codes for CASRSSINNEQFF.

The CDR3 region is CASTPPGDISGRTEAFF. For the CDR3, the DNA is TGTGCCAGCACTCCTCCGGGGGACATTTCGGGTAGGACTGAAGCTTTCTTT. The rearrangement joins TRBV27 to TRBJ1-1, with D perhaps matching TRBD1 (6 bases). Trimming cost V 7 bases and J 5 bases, with 26 bases left between them. The CDR3 has 17 residues. Germline CDR1 is MNHEY and CDR2 is SMNVEV (reference sequence).

This chain connects TRBV7-9 to TRBJ2-2; D gene ambiguous. The CDR3 is made up of 15 amino acids. The germline V gene encodes CDR1 SEHNR and CDR2 FQNEAQ (reference sequence). Trimming shortened V by 5 bases and J by 2 bases, and 12 bases separated the two germline ends. The CDR3: CASSPGWANTGELFF. DNA of the CDR3: TGTGCCAGCAGCCCAGGATGGGCTAACACCGGGGAGCTGTTTTTT.

The rearrangement joins TRBV11-2 to TRBJ1-2; TRBD1 agrees at 7 bases. The CDR3 is 14 amino acids. With V trimmed by 5 bases and J by 2 bases, 5 bases remained unmatched. Germline assignment: CDR1 SGHAT and CDR2 FQNNGV. In DNA, the CDR3 is TGTGCCAGCAGCCCTACGACAGGGAACTATGGCTACACCTTC. Translating gives CASSPTTGNYGYTF.

This clone was counted a single time. The chain is built from TRBV6-5 and TRBJ2-5; D is undetermined. The V and J ends lost 2 bases and 2 bases respectively, with 12 bases between them. The CDR3 is 15 residues long. Per the germline V gene, CDR1 is MNHEY and CDR2 is SVGAGI. The chain's CDR3 is CASSYSPERQETQYF. CDR3 DNA: TGTGCCAGCAGTTACAGCCCGGAAAGACAAGAGACCCAGTACTTC.

The chain links TRBV5-1 to TRBJ1-1; TRBD1 might be the D (6 bases). The CDR3 sequence is 14 residues long. Germline CDR1 reads SGHRS; CDR2 reads YFSETQ. V dropped 3 bases and J dropped 3 bases, with 12 bases sitting between them. The CDR3 DNA is TGCGCCAGCAGCTCAGGGGCGGGGGACACTGAAGCTTTCTTT. Translating it yields CASSSGAGDTEAFF.

The chain employs TRBV28 and TRBJ2-3; D gene ambiguous. This CDR3 contains 14 residues. The germline V gene encodes CDR1 MDHEN and CDR2 SYDVKM. Trimming cost V 3 bases and J 2 bases, with 9 bases left between them. This chain's CDR3 is CASSFWPSTDTQYF. The CDR3 DNA follows: TGTGCCAGCAGTTTTTGGCCGTCCACAGATACGCAGTATTTT.

V is TRBV4-1 and J is TRBJ1-5, with 10 positions matching TRBD1. Germline CDR1 MGHRA, CDR2 YSYEKL. With 1 base clipped from V and 2 bases from J, the junction kept 14 bases outside the gene matches. This CDR3 spans 20 amino acids. The DNA of the CDR3 is TGCGCCAGCAGCCAAGTCACCGGGACAGGGGCCTTTTTCGGCAATCAGCCCCAGCATTTT. It codes for CASSQVTGTGAFFGNQPQHF.

J is TRBJ2-2 and V is TRBV11-2, with a weak D call TRBD1 (5 bases). Germline-derived CDR1 and CDR2 are SGHAT and FQNNGV. The CDR3 consists of 14 residues. The V end lost 5 bases, the J end lost 3 bases, and 10 bases lay between the germline ends. CDR3 sequence reads: CASSLRQYTGELFF. CDR3 sequence (DNA): TGTGCCAGCAGCCTGAGACAGTACACCGGGGAGCTGTTTTTT.

The CDR3, as DNA: TGTGCCAGCAGCCCAGGTTCGGGGGCAGATACGCAGTATTTT. It translates to CASSPGSGADTQYF. This chain uses TRBV7-2 with TRBJ2-3; perhaps TRBD2 as D (6 bases). Trimming removed 5 bases at V and 4 bases at J, with 13 bases between. This CDR3 spans 14 amino acids. CDR1 and CDR2 from the germline V gene are SGHTA and FQGNSA. Filled out from reference TRBV7-2 and TRBJ2-3, the complete variable domain reads GAGVSQSPSNKVTEKGKDVELRCDPISGHTALYWYRQSLGQGLEFLIYFQGNSAPDKSGLPSDRFSAERTGGSVSTLTIQRTQQEDSAVYLCASSPGSGADTQYFGPGTRLTVL.

DNA of the CDR3: TGTGCCAGCAGTTTAGAGAGGGGTAGATTACGCGAGCAGTACTTC. This codes for CASSLERGRLREQYF. The rearrangement links TRBV28 to TRBJ2-7, with D perhaps being TRBD1 or TRBD2 (5 bases each). Looked up from germline, CDR1 is MDHEN and CDR2 is SYDVKM. This CDR3 region has 15 residues. V lost 2 bases and J lost 6, with 17 bases in between.

This clone was found once. The rearrangement links TRBV27 to TRBJ1-6; the D gene is possibly TRBD1 (5 bases). Trimming left V 5 bases short and J 10 bases short, with 21 bases between. Germline CDR1 reads MNHEY; CDR2 reads SMNVEV (reference sequence). The CDR3 runs to 16 residues. CDR3 in amino acids: CASSGRQWPSESPLHF. The CDR3 DNA reads as TGTGCCAGCAGTGGTAGACAGTGGCCTTCGGAGTCACCCCTCCACTTT.

This clone was detected only a few times. CDR3 DNA sequence: TGTGCCAGCACCAGGGACGACACTGAAGCTTTCTTT. It encodes CASTRDDTEAFF. This rearrangement joins TRBV2 to TRBJ1-1, with D perhaps matching TRBD1 (5 bases). The CDR3 is 12 residues long. Trimming removed 7 bases at V and 3 bases at J, with 9 bases between. The germline CDR1 and CDR2 sequences are SNHLY and FYNNEI.

The CDR3 DNA reads as TGTGCCAGCAGCCCCGAGCAGTACTTC. Amino acid sequence: CASSPEQYF. The chain carries TRBV11-3 and TRBJ2-5; no clear D. The J call is doubtful: the DNA matches TRBJ2-7 better. Germline CDR1 SGHNT, CDR2 YENEEA. The CDR3 consists of 9 residues.